The subject of this entry is one T cell receptor beta chain. The data were obtained in a study of blood T cell repertoires in COVID-19. Study in general: Both acute and convalescent COVID-19 samples were obtained from the United States, Italy and Spain. T cells, B-cell-depleted T cells, or PBMCs supplied cDNA or gDNA.

TCRdb keeps only in-frame clones here, not all; method: immunoSEQ multiplex PCR. This sample has fewer than 700,000 clones; roughly nine tenths occur once, and the top ten carry roughly 8%. Looked up from germline, CDR1 is MNHEY and CDR2 is SMNVEV (reference sequence). Trimming shortened V by 3 bases and J by 2 bases, and 17 bases separated the two germline ends. The CDR3 has 16 amino acids. Seattle-derived patients entered the study during active infection and were followed longitudinally. The chain employs TRBV27 and TRBJ2-7, with D maybe TRBD2 (7 bases). This TCR came from a woman in her forties or fifties with COVID-19, enrolled during active disease. Sequences were obtained from peripheral blood. CDR3 nucleotide sequence: TGTGCCAGCAGTTTGGGGGGGGCGATTTCGCCCTACGAGCAGTACTTC. Encoded protein: CASSLGGAISPYEQYF.